Listed below are T cell receptor beta chains from one sample, sequenced in a study of patients and donors after allogeneic stem cell transplantation. A single record per CDR3 protein comes from TCRdb applying MiXCR to the RT-PCR reads. The sample records about 960,000 distinct CDR3 sequences, more than 15% being singletons. The sample was blood, either unsorted or a sorted T cell fraction (not recorded which). The source is a human donor who was either an allogeneic HSCT recipient or a stem cell or donor lymphocyte infusion donor (not recorded which). It is not recorded whose cells these are; they may come from a transplant donor. Each CDR3 is given with its conserved first and last residue. The D gene is left open where the match is weak. Clone size appears in some rows only: once, few, many, or a class for an expanded clone.

V gene	J gene	clone size	D gene	CDR3 DNA	CDR3 protein
TRBV20-1	TRBJ2-1	-	TRBD1	TGCAGTGCTAGAGAATTGGGACAGACTTTTATTAATGAGCAGTTCTTC	CSARELGQTFINEQFF
TRBV4-3	TRBJ1-2	few	-	TGCGCCAGCAGCCAGGTCTTAACAGGAGACTATGGCTACACCTTC	CASSQVLTGDYGYTF
TRBV7-9	TRBJ1-2	-	-	TGTGCCAGCAGCTTAGGGGGGCGTCACTATGGCTACACCTTC	CASSLGGRHYGYTF
TRBV20-1	TRBJ1-3	few	-	TGCAGTGCTAGGGCGGATCCCTCTGGAAACACCATATATTTT	CSARADPSGNTIYF
TRBV18	TRBJ2-7	-	TRBD1	TGTGCCAGCTCGCCGACCGGGACAGGGTCTGGAAAGCAGTACTTC	CASSPTGTGSGKQYF
TRBV27	TRBJ2-5	few	TRBD1	TGTGCCAGCAGTTCGCTCACAGGGGAAGAGACCCAGTACTTC	CASSSLTGEETQYF
TRBV15	TRBJ1-4	-	-	TGTGCCACCAGCAGAGATGAGGGCACTAATGAAAAACTGTTTTTT	CATSRDEGTNEKLFF
TRBV7-6	TRBJ2-1	-	TRBD2	TGTGCCAGCAGCAGGATAGCGGGAGGGACTTTTGCCTACAATGAGCAGTTCTTC	CASSRIAGGTFAYNEQFF
TRBV5-1	TRBJ2-5	many	-	TGCGCCAGCAGCTCCGGGACCCTCCTCCCTGAGACCCAGTACTTC	CASSSGTLLPETQYF
TRBV11-1	TRBJ1-1	-	-	TGTGCCAGCAGACTCAGAGAGTTCGGGGGGCAGACTGAAGCTTTCTTT	CASRLREFGGQTEAFF